The source of this TCR beta chain is a study of OX40 agonist ivuxolimab in advanced cancers. Whole-study findings and limits: Within 6 weeks, CD4+ and CD8+ blood T cells expanded clonally at 0.1 to 3.0 mg/kg. No determination was made of the antigen specificity of the expanded peripheral T cells.

The CDR3 loop spans 13 amino acids. CDR1 and CDR2 from the germline V gene are SGHNT and YYREEE (reference sequence). Losses at the gene ends were 4 bases for V and 6 bases for J; bases not matched to a gene: 7. As regards this clone: Its antigen is currently unknown.

Assay used: immunoSEQ multiplex PCR; TCRdb lists only in-frame clones, some missing. The table records 50,000 to 55,000 clones, 84% of them present only once. The V call is TRBV5-4, the J call TRBJ2-7, with 7 bases matching TRBD2. The material was CD4+ or CD8+ T cells sorted from blood, obtained in a trial of the OX40 agonist ivuxolimab. This TCR came from an adult with an advanced solid tumor such as melanoma, head and neck, liver or kidney cancer. The CDR3 region has the DNA TGTGCCAGCAGCCCAAAGCGGGGAAGCGAGCAGTACTTC. Amino acid sequence: CASSPKRGSEQYF.